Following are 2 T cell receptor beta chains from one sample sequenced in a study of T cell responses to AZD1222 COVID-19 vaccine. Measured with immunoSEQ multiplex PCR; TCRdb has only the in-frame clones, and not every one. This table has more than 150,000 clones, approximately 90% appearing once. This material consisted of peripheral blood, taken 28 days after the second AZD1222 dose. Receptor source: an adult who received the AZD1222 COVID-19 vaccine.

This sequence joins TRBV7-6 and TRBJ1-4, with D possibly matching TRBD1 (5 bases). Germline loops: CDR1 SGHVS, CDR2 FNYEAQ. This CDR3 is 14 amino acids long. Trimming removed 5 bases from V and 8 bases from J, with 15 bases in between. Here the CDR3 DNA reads TGTGCCAGCAGCGCCGGGGCCAAGGGGGAAAAACTGTTTTTT. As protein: CASSAGAKGEKLFF.

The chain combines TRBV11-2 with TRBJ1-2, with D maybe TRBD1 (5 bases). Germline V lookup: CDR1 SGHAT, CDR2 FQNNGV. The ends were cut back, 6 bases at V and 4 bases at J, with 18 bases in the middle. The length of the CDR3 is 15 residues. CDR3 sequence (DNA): TGTGCCAGCAGGACTAACAGGCATCTTACCTATGGCTACACCTTC. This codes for CASRTNRHLTYGYTF.